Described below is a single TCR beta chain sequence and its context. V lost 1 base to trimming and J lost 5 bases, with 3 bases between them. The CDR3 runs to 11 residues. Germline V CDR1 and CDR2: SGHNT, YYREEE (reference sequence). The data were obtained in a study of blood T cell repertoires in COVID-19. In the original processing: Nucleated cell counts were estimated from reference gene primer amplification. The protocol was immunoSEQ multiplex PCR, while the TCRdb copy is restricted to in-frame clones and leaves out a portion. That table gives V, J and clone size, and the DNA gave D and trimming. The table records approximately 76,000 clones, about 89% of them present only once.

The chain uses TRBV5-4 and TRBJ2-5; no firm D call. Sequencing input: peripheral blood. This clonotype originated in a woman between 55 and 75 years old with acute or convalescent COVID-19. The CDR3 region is CASSLQETQYF. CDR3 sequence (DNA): TGTGCCAGCAGCTTGCAGGAGACCCAGTACTTC.